These 2 T cell receptor beta chains originate from one sample sequenced in a study of blood T cell repertoires in COVID-19. Generated by immunoSEQ multiplex PCR, the TCRdb table keeps only in-frame clones and is missing some. The sample includes about 89,000 clones, 75% to 90% of them seen just once. Sequencing was performed on peripheral blood. The receptors were gathered from a man aged 80 or over with active or convalescent COVID-19.

The rearrangement joins TRBV9 to TRBJ2-5; 7 nucleotides align to TRBD1. This CDR3 has 16 amino acids. After removal of 4 bases from V and 5 bases from J, the junction contained 14 bases not matched to a gene. In germline, CDR1 is SGDLS, CDR2 YYNGEE. CDR3 DNA sequence: TGTGCCAGCAGCCCTAAGACAGGGCAAGGAGAGGAGACCCAGTACTTC. It is translated as CASSPKTGQGEETQYF.

The rearrangement joins TRBV5-1 to TRBJ2-1; D possibly corresponds to TRBD2 (5 bases). V was trimmed by 7 bases and J by 2 bases, leaving 10 bases between them. Germline CDR1 reads SGHRS; CDR2 reads YFSETQ. This CDR3 region has 13 residues. DNA of the CDR3: TGCGCCAGCGGAACCGGGGCCTACAATGAGCAGTTCTTC. Residues: CASGTGAYNEQFF.